These 25 T cell receptor beta chains originate from one sample sequenced in a study of blood T cell repertoires in COVID-19. Profiled with immunoSEQ multiplex PCR; TCRdb holds only in-frame clones, not every one. The sample includes some 70,000 clones, 80% to 90% of them seen just once. Sequencing input: peripheral blood. Receptor source: an elderly woman with active COVID-19.

V and J are TRBV6-6 and TRBJ1-1; 8 bases match TRBD1. The CDR3 extends over 16 amino acids. CDR1 and CDR2 from the germline V gene are MNHNY and SVGAGI (reference sequence). V lost 2 bases to trimming and J lost 3 bases; unmatched junction nucleotides: 8. CDR3 sequence: CASSYPHSRGHTEAFF. The CDR3 region has the DNA TGTGCCAGCAGTTACCCCCATTCCAGGGGGCACACTGAAGCTTTCTTT.

J is TRBJ2-5 and V is TRBV11-2; possibly TRBD1 for D (6 bases). The CDR3 extends over 17 amino acids. Germline V gene sequence: CDR1 SGHAT, CDR2 FQNNGV. With 6 bases removed from V and 2 bases from J, the gap between germline ends came to 22 bases. As DNA, the CDR3 is TGTGCCAGCAGGTTTAGGGGTACGGACAGCGGACAAGAGACCCAGTACTTC. Translated: CASRFRGTDSGQETQYF.

V and J are TRBV12-3 or TRBV12-4 and TRBJ2-7; a possible D gene is TRBD2 (5 bases). V lost 5 bases and J 0 bases, leaving 8 bases between the germline ends. The CDR3 loop spans 13 amino acids. As DNA, the CDR3 is TGTGCCAGCAGTCTACGGGGCTCCTACGAGCAGTACTTC. The encoded protein is CASSLRGSYEQYF.

The chain links TRBV6-1 to TRBJ1-4, with D possibly matching TRBD1 (5 bases). This CDR3 contains 15 residues. Germline lookup yields CDR1 MNHNS and CDR2 SASEGT. The V end was cut by 2 bases, the J end by 8 bases, with 15 bases between. CDR3 sequence (DNA): TGTGCCAGCAGTGAACAAGTCGGGGGTGGAGAAAAACTGTTTTTT. Translated: CASSEQVGGGEKLFF.

This clone was seen a single time. The chain employs TRBV10-3 and TRBJ2-5; 8 positions match TRBD1. The germline V gene encodes CDR1 ENHRY and CDR2 SYGVKD. V trimming: 5 bases; J trimming: 4 bases; junction bases outside the gene matches: 6. CDR3 length: 14 residues. The CDR3 region is CAISPDRDPETQYF. CDR3 sequence (DNA): TGTGCCATCAGTCCGGACAGGGACCCAGAGACCCAGTACTTC.

The V call is TRBV9, the J call TRBJ1-4; D perhaps matches TRBD1 (5 bases). Germline V gene data show CDR1 as SGDLS and CDR2 as YYNGEE. The CDR3 is 14 residues long. The germline V and J ends were trimmed by 0 bases and 5 bases, with 8 bases remaining between them. The CDR3 bases are TGTGCCAGCAGCGTAGCAGGGAAGAATGAAAAACTGTTTTTT. Amino acid sequence: CASSVAGKNEKLFF.

This rearrangement joins TRBV7-9 to TRBJ2-7, with D possibly being TRBD1 (5 bases). The V gene's germline CDR1 is SEHNR and CDR2 FQNEAQ (reference sequence). This CDR3 comprises 11 residues. Trimming removed 4 bases at V and 8 bases at J, with 9 bases between. The CDR3 DNA reads TGTGCCAGCAGCTATGGGGCACAGCAGTACTTC. Encoded protein: CASSYGAQQYF.

This chain uses TRBV21-1 with TRBJ2-7; TRBD1, the table's D call, lacks a check against the DNA. TRBV21-1 is marked as a pseudogene. The CDR3 has 15 residues. CDR3 amino acids: CASSKPWDREYEQYF. In DNA form, the CDR3 reads TGTGCCAGCAGCAAACCGTGGGACAGAGAATACGAGCAGTACTTC.

The chain carries TRBV2 and TRBJ2-5, with TRBD2 identical over 11 bases. CDR3 size: 15 residues. Germline values: CDR1 SNHLY, CDR2 FYNNEI. The V gene end was trimmed by 6 bases and the J gene end by 5 bases; junction bases not matched to a gene: 8. The CDR3 DNA reads TGTGCCAGCAGATACCAGACTAGCGGGATTGAGACCCAGTACTTC. Protein product: CASRYQTSGIETQYF.

The chain joins TRBV29-1 to TRBJ2-5; D remains ambiguous. The CDR3 is 11 amino acids. Germline CDR1 SQVTM, CDR2 ANQGSEA. The V end was cut by 4 bases, the J end by 5 bases, with 8 bases between. CDR3 in DNA: TGCAGCGTTGCCATCAGTGAGACCCAGTACTTC. This translates into CSVAISETQYF. The full variable domain, its missing parts supplied by reference TRBV29-1 and TRBJ2-5, is SAVISQKPSRDICQRGTSLTIQCQVDSQVTMMFWYRQQPGQSLTLIATANQGSEATYESGFVIDKFPISRPNLTFSTLTVSNMSPEDSSIYLCSVAISETQYFGPGTRLLVL.

The chain couples TRBV18 to TRBJ2-5; 7 bases map to TRBD1. Germline loops: CDR1 KGHSH, CDR2 LQKENI. The CDR3 covers 15 residues. The V gene end was trimmed by 3 bases and the J gene end by 3 bases; junction bases not matched to a gene: 7. This chain's CDR3 is CASSPINDREETQYF. The CDR3 DNA reads TGTGCCAGCTCACCCATAAACGACAGGGAAGAGACCCAGTACTTC.

The chain links TRBV4-3 to TRBJ2-3; D gene ambiguous. V lost 4 bases, J lost 0 bases, and 17 bases lay in between. Germline lookup yields CDR1 LGHNA and CDR2 YSLEER. The CDR3 is 17 amino acids. CDR3 bases: TGCGCCAGCAGCCCCGCCCTTGGGCTACCTAGCACAGATACGCAGTATTTT. Translating it yields CASSPALGLPSTDTQYF.

The V and J genes are TRBV4-3 and TRBJ2-7, with D maybe TRBD2 (6 bases). This CDR3 region has 15 residues. Trimming shortened V by 0 bases and J by 2 bases, and 11 bases separated the two germline ends. CDR1 and CDR2 (germline): LGHNA, YSLEER. CDR3 nucleotides: TGCGCCAGCAGCCAAGATCGTGGGACTCCCTACGAGCAGTACTTC. Translated, it gives CASSQDRGTPYEQYF.

The chain employs TRBV7-9 and TRBJ2-3, with TRBD1 matching over 8 bases. The germline CDR1 and CDR2 sequences are SEHNR and FQNEAQ (reference sequence). Trimming at V came to 5 bases and at J to 4 bases, leaving 11 bases not matched to a gene. The CDR3 runs 16 residues. The CDR3 region is CASSKLTGVKADTQYF. The CDR3, as DNA: TGTGCCAGCAGCAAATTGACAGGGGTGAAAGCAGATACGCAGTATTTT.

This chain connects TRBV6-5 to TRBJ1-2, with 7 bases that match TRBD1. The J segment lost 9 bases and the V segment lost 2 bases, leaving 9 bases of the junction unmatched. CDR1 MNHEY and CDR2 SVGAGI come from the germline V gene. The CDR3 has 14 residues. The CDR3 sequence: CASSYGDSRKSYTF. CDR3 bases: TGTGCCAGCAGTTACGGGGACAGCCGAAAGAGCTACACCTTC.

The chain combines TRBV19 with TRBJ1-5; D gene uncertain. This CDR3 has 14 amino acids. Germline-derived CDR1 and CDR2 are LNHDA and SQIVND (reference sequence). V lost 3 bases, J lost 8 bases, and 14 bases lay in between. The CDR3 sequence: CASSILGFREPQHF. The CDR3 DNA sequence: TGTGCCAGTAGTATTCTCGGTTTTCGGGAGCCCCAGCATTTT.

The rearrangement joins TRBV5-4 to TRBJ1-5, with D hard to call. The CDR3 is made up of 13 amino acids. Germline-derived CDR1 and CDR2 are SGHNT and YYREEE (reference sequence). The ends were cut back, 1 base at V and 6 bases at J, with 8 bases in the middle. The chain's CDR3 is CASSLHPSQPQHF. The DNA of the CDR3 is TGTGCCAGCAGCTTGCACCCGAGTCAGCCCCAGCATTTT.

V gene TRBV28 combines with J gene TRBJ1-1; no definite D call. V lost 2 bases, J lost 7 bases, and 11 bases lay in between. The CDR3 has 13 residues. The germline V gene has CDR1 MDHEN and CDR2 SYDVKM. This CDR3 reads CASSLIQQNEAFF. The CDR3 DNA reads TGTGCCAGCAGTTTAATTCAACAAAATGAAGCTTTCTTT.

The chain carries TRBV5-4 and TRBJ2-3, with 9 bases that match TRBD2. With 4 bases clipped from V and 0 bases from J, the junction kept 6 bases outside the gene matches. CDR1 is SGHNT and CDR2 is YYREEE in the germline V gene (reference sequence). The length of the CDR3 is 16 residues. The CDR3 region has the DNA TGTGCCAGCAGCACCCAGCTAGCGGGAAGCACAGATACGCAGTATTTT. The encoded protein is CASSTQLAGSTDTQYF. Full variable domain (rest looked up from reference TRBV5-4 and TRBJ2-3): ETGVTQSPTHLIKTRGQQVTLRCSSQSGHNTVSWYQQALGQGPQFIFQYYREEENGRGNFPPRFSGLQFPNYSSELNVNALELDDSALYLCASSTQLAGSTDTQYFGPGTRLTVL.

J is TRBJ2-2 and V is TRBV30, with 7 bases that match TRBD2. Germline V gene data show CDR1 as GTSNPN and CDR2 as SVGIG (reference sequence). The trim removed 0 bases at V and 6 bases at J, leaving 1 base unmatched. There are 13 residues in the CDR3. This CDR3 is CAWSVRGAGELFF. The CDR3, as DNA: TGTGCCTGGAGTGTACGGGGGGCCGGGGAGCTGTTTTTT.

The J gene is TRBJ2-7, the V gene TRBV28, with TRBD1 matching over 8 bases. The CDR3 loop spans 12 amino acids. Trimming removed 7 bases from V and 4 bases from J; junction bases left unmatched: 3. In germline, CDR1 is MDHEN, CDR2 SYDVKM. The CDR3 bases are TGTGCCAGCACGGACAGGGCTTACGAGCAGTACTTC. Protein: CASTDRAYEQYF.

The chain is built from TRBV18 and TRBJ2-2, with 11 bases identical to TRBD1. V was clipped by 3 bases and J by 3 bases; unmatched bases: 3. The length of the CDR3 is 16 residues. The germline V gene encodes CDR1 KGHSH and CDR2 LQKENI. The CDR3 DNA reads TGTGCCAGCTCACCCCGGACAGGGGGCGACACCGGGGAGCTGTTTTTT. Its protein is CASSPRTGGDTGELFF.

The chain has TRBV7-2 and TRBJ2-1; TRBD2 agrees at 10 bases. Per the germline V gene, CDR1 is SGHTA and CDR2 is FQGNSA. V gave up 1 base and J gave up 7 bases; unmatched junction bases: 10. The CDR3 is made up of 17 amino acids. In nucleotides, the CDR3 is TGTGCCAGCAGCTTAGTACAAGCGGGAGGGCCGACGAATGAGCAGTTCTTC. Its protein product is CASSLVQAGGPTNEQFF. The full variable domain, its missing parts supplied by reference TRBV7-2 and TRBJ2-1, is GAGVSQSPSNKVTEKGKDVELRCDPISGHTALYWYRQSLGQGLEFLIYFQGNSAPDKSGLPSDRFSAERTGGSVSTLTIQRTQQEDSAVYLCASSLVQAGGPTNEQFFGPGTRLTVL.

This chain joins TRBV7-2 and TRBJ2-1; 10 nucleotides line up with TRBD2. The CDR3 consists of 17 residues. Germline values: CDR1 SGHTA, CDR2 FQGNSA. V dropped 1 base and J dropped 7; count of bases not matched to a gene: 10. The CDR3 nucleotides are TGTGCCAGCAGCTTAGGCCCCCCAGCGGGAGGGCAGAATGAGCAGTTCTTC. This sequence encodes CASSLGPPAGGQNEQFF.

In its sample, this clone was seen a few times. The chain links TRBV29-1 to TRBJ1-2; D might be TRBD1 (5 bases). Trimming stripped 1 base from V and 8 bases from J, with 8 bases between. CDR1 is SQVTM, CDR2 ANQGSEA, per germline. This CDR3 contains 11 residues. The CDR3 DNA reads TGCAGCGTTGAAGGGGGGGACGGCTACACCTTC. As protein: CSVEGGDGYTF.